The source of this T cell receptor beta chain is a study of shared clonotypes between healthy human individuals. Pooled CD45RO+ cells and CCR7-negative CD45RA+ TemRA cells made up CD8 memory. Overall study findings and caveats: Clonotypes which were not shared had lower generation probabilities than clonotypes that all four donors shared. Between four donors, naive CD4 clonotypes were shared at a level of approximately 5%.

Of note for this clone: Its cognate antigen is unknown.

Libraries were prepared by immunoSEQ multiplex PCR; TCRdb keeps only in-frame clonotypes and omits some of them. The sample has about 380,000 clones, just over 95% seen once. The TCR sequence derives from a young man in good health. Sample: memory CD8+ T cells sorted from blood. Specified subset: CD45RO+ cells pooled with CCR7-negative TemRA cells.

CDR3: CASPSPRGYGYTF. CDR3 sequence (DNA): TGTGCCAGTCCTTCTCCGCGGGGTTATGGCTACACCTTC. This rearrangement joins TRBV19 to TRBJ1-2; no definite D call. The germline V gene encodes CDR1 LNHDA and CDR2 SQIVND (reference sequence). The CDR3 spans 13 residues. Between the trimmed V and J ends, which lost 8 bases and 5 bases, there was a span of 15 bases.